Following are 31 T cell receptor beta chains from one sample sequenced in a study of neoadjuvant anti-PD-1 for oral cavity cancer. The repertoire was sequenced with immunoSEQ multiplex PCR; TCRdb's copy has only in-frame clones and lacks some. The sample includes about 23,000 clones, 45% of them seen just once. Time point here: after neoadjuvant nivolumab, at surgical resection. Material: tumor tissue, obtained after nivolumab (anti-PD-1) treatment. Every receptor here comes from a person aged 35-79 years with oral cavity squamous cell carcinoma.

The chain employs TRBV4-1 and TRBJ2-2; 9 nucleotides align to TRBD1. The trim removed 4 bases at V and 6 bases at J, leaving 6 bases unmatched. Germline V gene sequence: CDR1 MGHRA, CDR2 YSYEKL. The CDR3 loop spans 15 amino acids. CDR3 DNA sequence: TGCGCCAGCAGCCCACGGGACAGGGAGTCCGGGGAGCTGTTTTTT. It codes for CASSPRDRESGELFF.

The gene calls are TRBV6-5 and TRBJ2-7, with 8 nucleotides matching TRBD1. This CDR3 has 14 residues. CDR1 is MNHEY, CDR2 SVGAGI, per germline. Trimming took 5 bases from V and 7 from J; bases not matched to a gene: 10. CDR3 region: CASSTQGAREEQYF. The CDR3 DNA reads TGTGCCAGCAGTACGCAGGGGGCGCGTGAAGAGCAGTACTTC.

The chain has TRBV5-1 and TRBJ1-3; D gene uncertain. The germline V and J ends were trimmed by 4 bases and 4 bases, with 12 bases remaining between them. The CDR3 runs 14 residues. CDR1 is SGHRS, CDR2 YFSETQ, per germline. The DNA for the CDR3 is TGCGCCAGCAGCCCAGCAAATCAAGGAAACACCATATATTTT. This sequence encodes CASSPANQGNTIYF.

V usage is TRBV7-3 and J usage is TRBJ1-1; no clear D. CDR3 length equals 15 residues. V was trimmed by 5 bases and J by 4 bases, leaving 17 bases between them. Germline CDR1 reads SGHTA; CDR2 reads FQGTGA. The CDR3 nucleotides read TGTGCCAGCAGCCTTGGGTCAGCGGTGGGCACTGAAGCTTTCTTT. Protein sequence: CASSLGSAVGTEAFF.

The chain links TRBV7-8 to TRBJ1-2; 10 bases agree with TRBD1. V dropped 5 bases and J dropped 4; count of bases not matched to a gene: 13. CDR1 and CDR2 from the germline V gene are SGHVS and FQNEAQ. This CDR3 has 17 residues. The CDR3, as DNA: TGTGCCAGCAGCGACCGGGACAGGGGAATAGTGGGCTATGGCTACACCTTC. It codes for CASSDRDRGIVGYGYTF. Using reference TRBV7-8 and TRBJ1-2 for the parts outside the CDR3, the full variable domain is GAGVSQSPRYKVAKRGQDVALRCDPISGHVSLFWYQQALGQGPEFLTYFQNEAQLDKSGLPSDRFFAERPEGSVSTLKIQRTQQEDSAVYLCASSDRDRGIVGYGYTFGSGTRLTVV.

The chain couples TRBV7-2 to TRBJ2-7; D possibly uses TRBD1 or TRBD2 (5 bases each). This CDR3 spans 15 amino acids. Trimming took 2 bases from V and 4 from J, leaving 15 bases between them. Per germline, CDR1 SGHTA and CDR2 FQGNSA. For the CDR3, the DNA is TGTGCCAGCAGCTTAAGAGAGGGGTTTGATTACGAGCAGTACTTC. Translating it yields CASSLREGFDYEQYF.

The gene calls are TRBV7-2 and TRBJ1-3, with 7 positions matching TRBD1. Germline-derived CDR1 and CDR2 are SGHTA and FQGNSA. The length of the CDR3 is 15 residues. After removal of 5 bases from V and 3 bases from J, the junction contained 7 bases not matched to a gene. The CDR3 reads CASSPQGVGGNTIYF. The DNA of the CDR3 is TGTGCCAGCAGCCCCCAGGGGGTAGGTGGAAACACCATATATTTT.

CDR3 sequence (DNA): TGTGCCAGCAGCTTGGTAGGGCGCACCTACGAGCAGTACTTC. The encoded protein is CASSLVGRTYEQYF. The rearrangement uses TRBV7-9 and TRBJ2-7, with D unresolved. The germline V gene encodes CDR1 SEHNR and CDR2 FQNEAQ (reference sequence). This CDR3 has 14 amino acids. V was pared by 3 bases and J by 2 bases, with 11 bases between.

The genes are TRBV15 and TRBJ1-2; a possible D gene is TRBD1 (5 bases). Germline assignment: CDR1 LNHNV and CDR2 YYDKDF (reference sequence). This CDR3 has 15 residues. Trimming took off 4 bases at V and 4 bases at J, with 16 bases between the two ends. CDR3 in DNA: TGTGCCACCAGCAAAGGGTCTTCTAGGGGCTATGGCTACACCTTC. It codes for CATSKGSSRGYGYTF.

The V gene is TRBV5-8, the J gene TRBJ2-5, with unresolved D. Between the trimmed V and J ends, which lost 1 base and 4 bases, there was a span of 14 bases. CDR3 length: 15 residues. Germline V gene data show CDR1 as SGHTS and CDR2 as YDEGEE. CDR3 sequence (DNA): TGTGCCAGCAGCTTGAATGGGGTGCAAGGAGAGACCCAGTACTTC. It encodes CASSLNGVQGETQYF.

The chain links TRBV18 to TRBJ1-3; D call uncertain. There are 15 residues in the CDR3. Trimming took 1 base from V and 0 from J, leaving 7 bases between them. The germline gives CDR1 KGHSH, CDR2 LQKENI. CDR3 protein: CASSPRPGSGNTIYF. The CDR3 DNA follows: TGTGCCAGCTCACCACGTCCGGGCTCTGGAAACACCATATATTTT.

Only a few counts were recorded for this clone. The chain combines TRBV6-4 with TRBJ2-3; tentatively, D is TRBD1 (5 bases). From germline, CDR1 is MRHNA and CDR2 SNTAGT. V lost 4 bases, J lost 4 bases, and 9 bases lay in between. CDR3 length: 13 amino acids. As DNA, the CDR3 is TGTGCCAGCAGTGTAGAACAGGCAGATACGCAGTATTTT. This encodes CASSVEQADTQYF.

The genes are TRBV11-3 and TRBJ1-1; perhaps TRBD1 as D (6 bases). The germline CDR1 and CDR2 sequences are SGHNT and YENEEA. Deletions cut 3 bases from V and 0 bases from J, with 8 bases between. This CDR3 is 14 amino acids long. DNA for the CDR3: TGTGCCAGCAGCTTGGGGGCGGTGAACACTGAAGCTTTCTTT. It is translated as CASSLGAVNTEAFF.

This clone was counted only a few times. The V gene is TRBV7-3, the J gene TRBJ2-7; 10 nucleotides agree with TRBD1. The CDR3 has 15 residues. Per the germline V gene, CDR1 is SGHTA and CDR2 is FQGTGA. With V trimmed by 2 bases and J by 3 bases, 4 bases remained unmatched. DNA for the CDR3: TGTGCCAGCAGCTTATCGGGACAGGGGTTCTACGAGCAGTACTTC. Translation: CASSLSGQGFYEQYF.

The chain uses TRBV2 and TRBJ1-1; D is perhaps TRBD1 (5 bases). The germline CDR1 and CDR2 sequences are SNHLY and FYNNEI. With 8 bases removed from V and 0 bases from J, the gap between germline ends came to 10 bases. CDR3 length: 13 residues. The CDR3 DNA is TGTGCCAGCGGTGGGGGTTTGAACACTGAAGCTTTCTTT. It codes for CASGGGLNTEAFF. Looking up the rest from reference TRBV2 and TRBJ1-1 gives the full variable domain: EPEVTQTPSHQVTQMGQEVILRCVPISNHLYFYWYRQILGQKVEFLVSFYNNEISEKSEIFDDQFSVERPDGSNFTLKIRSTKLEDSAMYFCASGGGLNTEAFFGQGTRLTVV.

The chain couples TRBV2 to TRBJ2-3, with a tentative D call TRBD2 (6 bases). The CDR3 sequence is 14 residues long. Germline-derived CDR1 and CDR2 are SNHLY and FYNNEI. Trimming removed 9 bases at V and 2 bases at J, with 15 bases between. Here the CDR3 DNA reads TGTGCCAGTCGACCGGGGGTGGACACAGATACGCAGTATTTT. Amino acids: CASRPGVDTDTQYF.

The chain recombines TRBV19 with TRBJ2-7, with 9 bases lining up with TRBD1. Trimming removed 11 bases from V and 5 bases from J; junction bases left unmatched: 13. Germline CDR1 LNHDA, CDR2 SQIVND (reference sequence). The CDR3 runs to 14 residues. CDR3 DNA sequence: TGTGCCGCCTCCCCGGGGACAGGGACCCACGAGCAGTACTTC. Residues: CAASPGTGTHEQYF.

This chain connects TRBV7-2 to TRBJ2-1; D remains ambiguous. This CDR3 comprises 11 residues. Trimming pared 5 bases from V and 7 bases from J, leaving 6 bases between. Germline V gene lookup returns CDR1 SGHTA and CDR2 FQGNSA. Written as DNA, the CDR3 is TGTGCCAGCAGCCTGAAGAATGAGCAGTTCTTC. It specifies CASSLKNEQFF.

This clone has only a few counts. In DNA, the CDR3 is TGTGCCAGCAAAGGACAGGTTGTATCTTTCTTT. Translating gives CASKGQVVSFF. The V call is TRBV2, the J call TRBJ1-1, with TRBD1 matching over 7 bases. Germline CDR1 SNHLY, CDR2 FYNNEI. The CDR3 covers 11 residues. V shed 7 bases, J shed 12 bases, and the junction held 8 bases outside the gene matches. The whole variable domain, filled in from reference TRBV2 and TRBJ1-1, reads EPEVTQTPSHQVTQMGQEVILRCVPISNHLYFYWYRQILGQKVEFLVSFYNNEISEKSEIFDDQFSVERPDGSNFTLKIRSTKLEDSAMYFCASKGQVVSFFGQGTRLTVV.

CDR3 region: CASSAGPEGPPYNEQFF. The CDR3, as DNA: TGTGCCAGCAGCGCTGGGCCTGAAGGGCCTCCCTACAATGAGCAGTTCTTC. The V and J genes are TRBV9 and TRBJ2-1; no clear D. V was trimmed by 3 bases and J by 2 bases, leaving 18 bases between them. CDR3 length equals 17 residues. The germline V gene has CDR1 SGDLS and CDR2 YYNGEE.

This clone was counted between two and nine times. The chain recombines TRBV27 with TRBJ2-1; 7 bases fit TRBD1. CDR1 and CDR2 from the germline V gene are MNHEY and SMNVEV (reference sequence). Unmatched junction bases numbered 8, after V lost 6 bases and J lost 12 bases. This CDR3 is built from 12 residues. CDR3 bases: TGTGCCAGCAGGGCAACAGGGGATGGGCAGTTCTTC. The encoded protein is CASRATGDGQFF.

The rearrangement links TRBV7-9 to TRBJ2-5; perhaps TRBD1 as D (6 bases). CDR3 length: 14 amino acids. CDR1 is SEHNR and CDR2 is FQNEAQ in the germline V gene (reference sequence). V lost 6 bases to trimming and J lost 1 base, with 12 bases between them. CDR3 loop: CASSDTGFQETQYF. For the CDR3, the DNA is TGTGCCAGCAGTGACACAGGGTTCCAAGAGACCCAGTACTTC.

The chain has TRBV5-6 and TRBJ1-6; D not resolved. The CDR3 has 15 residues. Germline lookup yields CDR1 SGHDT and CDR2 YYEEEE. The V end lost 1 base, the J end lost 8 bases, and 13 bases lay between the germline ends. CDR3 loop: CASSLTRRNYSPLHF. The CDR3 nucleotides are TGTGCCAGCAGCTTGACAAGGCGCAATTATTCACCCCTCCACTTT.

The chain couples TRBV5-1 to TRBJ1-1, with 9 bases lining up with TRBD1. Trimming cost V 3 bases and J 1 base; bases outside gene matches: 1. Germline V gene data show CDR1 as SGHRS and CDR2 as YFSETQ. This CDR3 region has 14 residues. The CDR3, as DNA: TGCGCCAGCAGCTGGACAGGGGCGAACACTGAAGCTTTCTTT. Protein sequence: CASSWTGANTEAFF.

Many counts were recorded for this clone. This sequence joins TRBV7-9 and TRBJ1-1, with a weak D call TRBD1 (6 bases). CDR3 length equals 13 residues. V was pared by 7 bases and J by 4 bases, with 13 bases between. Germline V gene lookup returns CDR1 SEHNR and CDR2 FQNEAQ (reference sequence). The CDR3 DNA is TGTGCCAGCATAAAAACAGGGACCACTGAAGCTTTCTTT. This codes for CASIKTGTTEAFF.

The V gene is TRBV28, the J gene TRBJ1-6; D perhaps matches TRBD1 (6 bases). Germline V gives CDR1 MDHEN, CDR2 SYDVKM. The V and J ends lost 5 bases and 9 bases respectively, with 14 bases between them. The CDR3 sequence is 14 residues long. CDR3 coding DNA: TGTGCCAGCAGTCCCCCAGGGGTAGGTTCACCCCTCCACTTT. It is translated as CASSPPGVGSPLHF.

This chain connects TRBV29-1 to TRBJ2-3, with 9 bases matching TRBD2. Unmatched junction bases numbered 7, after V lost 6 bases and J lost 0 bases. This CDR3 is 15 amino acids long. CDR1 is SQVTM, CDR2 ANQGSEA, per germline. DNA of the CDR3: TGCAGCGTCATGACTAGCGGAGCAAGCACAGATACGCAGTATTTT. Translation gives CSVMTSGASTDTQYF.

This clone was seen a few times. This chain uses TRBV7-2 with TRBJ2-3, with 8 bases identical to TRBD2. Germline CDR1 is SGHTA and CDR2 is FQGNSA. V was pared by 8 bases and J by 10 bases, with 11 bases of the junction left unmatched. There are 13 residues in the CDR3. The CDR3 coding sequence is TGTGCCAGCGCCGGGGGGGCGGGGGCCCCGCAGTATTTT. It yields the protein CASAGGAGAPQYF.

V and J are TRBV5-6 and TRBJ2-7; unclear D gene. V dropped 0 bases and J dropped 5 bases, with 12 bases sitting between them. Germline CDR1 and CDR2: SGHDT and YYEEEE. This CDR3 spans 14 amino acids. CDR3 sequence reads: CASSLGLVAHEQYF. In DNA, the CDR3 is TGTGCCAGCAGCTTGGGGCTAGTGGCTCACGAGCAGTACTTC. The variable domain in full, completed from reference TRBV5-6 and TRBJ2-7, reads DAGVTQSPTHLIKTRGQQVTLRCSPKSGHDTVSWYQQALGQGPQFIFQYYEEEERQRGNFPDRFSGHQFPNYSSELNVNALLLGDSALYLCASSLGLVAHEQYFGPGTRLTVT.

The V gene is TRBV4-3, the J gene TRBJ2-1; the D gene is possibly TRBD1 (6 bases). Trimming cost V 3 bases and J 0 bases, with 9 bases left between them. CDR3 length: 15 amino acids. Germline values: CDR1 LGHNA, CDR2 YSLEER. The CDR3 protein is CASSQDSLSYNEQFF. The CDR3 bases are TGCGCCAGCAGCCAGGACAGTCTCTCCTACAATGAGCAGTTCTTC.

J is TRBJ1-5 and V is TRBV6-6, with D maybe TRBD1 (5 bases). There are 14 residues in the CDR3. Germline V lookup: CDR1 MNHNY, CDR2 SVGAGI (reference sequence). Deletions cut 4 bases from V and 9 bases from J, with 16 bases between. CDR3 amino acids: CASSSGPGWGPQHF. Written as DNA, the CDR3 is TGTGCCAGCAGTTCGGGACCGGGGTGGGGGCCCCAGCATTTT.